Presented here are 25 T cell receptor beta chains from one specimen sequenced in a study of blood T cell repertoires in COVID-19. Profiling relied on immunoSEQ multiplex PCR, and the TCRdb table lists in-frame clones only, not all of them. The table shows some 250,000 clones, with around 88% occurring only once. Sequenced: peripheral blood. The receptors here all came from a woman aged 30 to 39 who had recovered from COVID-19.

The V call is TRBV19, the J call TRBJ1-3, with D possibly being TRBD1 (6 bases). Trimming cost V 6 bases and J 2 bases, with 17 bases left between them. Germline V lookup: CDR1 LNHDA, CDR2 SQIVND (reference sequence). The CDR3 covers 16 residues. The CDR3 region is CASSSRGPRAGNTIYF. The CDR3 nucleotides read TGTGCCAGTAGCTCCAGGGGCCCCCGCGCTGGAAACACCATATATTTT. The whole variable domain, remainder taken from reference TRBV19 and TRBJ1-3, is DGGITQSPKYLFRKEGQNVTLSCEQNLNHDAMYWYRQDPGQGLRLIYYSQIVNDFQKGDIAEGYSVSREKKESFPLTVTSAQKNPTAFYLCASSSRGPRAGNTIYFGEGSWLTVV.

This clone showed up just a few times. This chain joins TRBV25-1 and TRBJ1-2, with D unresolved. The CDR3 runs to 14 residues. The germline gives CDR1 MGHDK, CDR2 SYGVNS. Trimming cost V 5 bases and J 2 bases, with 12 bases left between them. The CDR3 is CASSPRDRNYGYTF. As DNA, the CDR3 is TGTGCCAGCAGTCCCCGAGATCGGAACTATGGCTACACCTTC.

The rearrangement uses TRBV4-2 and TRBJ2-7, with a weak D call TRBD2 (7 bases). V gave up 4 bases and J gave up 1 base, with 17 bases separating them. The CDR3 spans 16 residues. Germline lookup yields CDR1 LGHNA and CDR2 YNFKEQ. The CDR3 spells CASSRYTGGASYEQYF. The CDR3 coding sequence is TGTGCCAGCAGCCGTTACACTGGGGGGGCTTCCTACGAGCAGTACTTC.

This chain connects TRBV4-1 to TRBJ2-7; D is perhaps TRBD2 (6 bases). Trimming left V 2 bases short and J 5 bases short, with 19 bases between. CDR3 size: 16 residues. Germline CDR1 is MGHRA and CDR2 is YSYEKL. CDR3 residues: CASSQNPAGQVDEQYF. In nucleotides, the CDR3 is TGCGCCAGCAGCCAAAACCCGGCGGGGCAGGTGGACGAGCAGTACTTC.

The CDR3 sequence: CASSPSRTANTEAFF. In nucleotides, the CDR3 is TGTGCCAGCAGCCCCTCCCGGACAGCGAACACTGAAGCTTTCTTT. The chain links TRBV3-1 (or the pseudogene TRBV3-2) to TRBJ1-1; tentatively, D is TRBD1 (6 bases). Trimming stripped 4 bases from V and 1 base from J, with 13 bases between. The CDR3 sequence is 15 residues long. Germline-derived CDR1 and CDR2 are LGHDT and YNNKEL (reference sequence).

This clone showed up just once. The chain couples TRBV19 to TRBJ2-7, with D perhaps matching TRBD2 (6 bases). The germline CDR1 and CDR2 sequences are LNHDA and SQIVND (reference sequence). This CDR3 spans 13 amino acids. The germline V and J ends were trimmed by 3 bases and 2 bases, with 8 bases remaining between them. The CDR3 coding sequence is TGTGCCAGTAGTATGGGGGAGGCCTACGAGCAGTACTTC. Translating it yields CASSMGEAYEQYF.

This chain uses TRBV5-6 with TRBJ1-2; 11 bases map to TRBD1. The CDR3 is 15 amino acids. Germline assignment: CDR1 SGHDT and CDR2 YYEEEE. After removal of 4 bases from V and 7 bases from J, the junction contained 9 bases not matched to a gene. The CDR3 nucleotides are TGTGCCAGCAGCCCAGGACAGGGGGCAGTGGGTGGCTACACCTTC. Translating it yields CASSPGQGAVGGYTF.

The chain uses TRBV19 and TRBJ1-2; possibly TRBD1 for D (6 bases). Germline V gene lookup returns CDR1 LNHDA and CDR2 SQIVND (reference sequence). V was pared by 2 bases and J by 0 bases, with 19 bases between. This CDR3 has 18 residues. The CDR3 sequence is CASSILPGDTPPNYGYTF. In DNA, the CDR3 is TGTGCCAGTAGTATATTACCAGGGGACACACCCCCTAACTATGGCTACACCTTC.

V gene TRBV28 combines with J gene TRBJ2-3; TRBD2 aligns across 16 bases. With 6 bases clipped from V and 5 bases from J, the junction kept 8 bases outside the gene matches. The CDR3 is 17 residues long. Germline V gene data show CDR1 as MDHEN and CDR2 as SYDVKM. CDR3 nucleotide sequence: TGTGCCAGCAGCGCCCCGGGACTAGCGGGGGGGCAAGATACGCAGTATTTT. It codes for CASSAPGLAGGQDTQYF. The full variable domain, completed using reference TRBV28 and TRBJ2-3, is DVKVTQSSRYLVKRTGEKVFLECVQDMDHENMFWYRQDPGLGLRLIYFSYDVKMKEKGDIPEGYSVSREKKERFSLILESASTNQTSMYLCASSAPGLAGGQDTQYFGPGTRLTVL.

This sequence joins TRBV27 and TRBJ2-6; 7 bases map to TRBD1. The J segment lost 1 base and the V segment lost 5 bases, leaving 11 bases of the junction unmatched. The length of the CDR3 is 18 residues. The germline CDR1 and CDR2 sequences are MNHEY and SMNVEV (reference sequence). The CDR3 region is CASSPRQGLRSGANVLTF. DNA of the CDR3: TGTGCCAGCAGTCCTCGACAGGGTTTACGGTCTGGGGCCAACGTCCTGACTTTC.

This clone was seen only once. J is TRBJ2-7 and V is TRBV5-1; no definite D call. CDR1 is SGHRS and CDR2 is YFSETQ in the germline V gene. The CDR3 covers 13 residues. The V gene lost 4 bases and the J gene lost 4 bases, with 12 bases spanning the gap. CDR3 nucleotide sequence: TGCGCCAGCAGCCCCTGGGCAGGATACGAGCAGTACTTC. Its protein product is CASSPWAGYEQYF.

The chain joins TRBV7-2 to TRBJ2-7; 8 bases align to TRBD2. CDR1 SGHTA and CDR2 FQGNSA come from the germline V gene. There are 17 residues in the CDR3. V lost 2 bases and J lost 2; bases outside the gene matches: 11. CDR3: CASSLWYSGVDPYEQYF. As DNA, the CDR3 is TGTGCCAGCAGCTTATGGTATAGCGGGGTAGACCCCTACGAGCAGTACTTC.

CDR3 sequence: CASSREGQNYGYTF. The CDR3 DNA reads as TGCGCCAGCAGCCGTGAGGGACAAAACTATGGCTACACCTTC. The rearrangement joins TRBV5-1 to TRBJ1-2; D is perhaps TRBD1 (6 bases). CDR3 length: 14 residues. Germline CDR1 is SGHRS and CDR2 is YFSETQ. V was trimmed by 4 bases and J by 2 bases, leaving 12 bases between them.

The chain employs TRBV3-1 (or the pseudogene TRBV3-2) and TRBJ1-4; perhaps TRBD1 as D (6 bases). The CDR3 has 15 amino acids. CDR1 is LGHDT, CDR2 YNNKEL, per germline (reference sequence). Trimming removed 1 base at V and 8 bases at J, with 14 bases between. For the CDR3, the DNA is TGTGCCAGCAGCCAAGGTCGGCAGGGGAAGGAAAAACTGTTTTTT. Protein: CASSQGRQGKEKLFF.

Only one count was recorded for this clone. The chain uses TRBV7-9 and TRBJ1-1, with D uncertain. The CDR3 length is 13 residues. Germline V gene lookup returns CDR1 SEHNR and CDR2 FQNEAQ (reference sequence). The V and J ends lost 7 bases and 4 bases respectively, with 13 bases between them. The CDR3 DNA reads TGTGCCAGCAAACTGGAAGGGAGCACTGAAGCTTTCTTT. Its translation is CASKLEGSTEAFF.

The J gene is TRBJ1-6, the V gene TRBV7-9, with D perhaps TRBD1 (5 bases). V gave up 5 bases and J gave up 7 bases, with 9 bases separating them. The CDR3 covers 13 residues. Germline V CDR1 and CDR2: SEHNR, FQNEAQ (reference sequence). CDR3 in amino acids: CASSPRQNSPLHF. CDR3 DNA sequence: TGTGCCAGCAGCCCCCGACAGAATTCACCCCTCCACTTT.

The chain joins TRBV2 to TRBJ1-6; D is possibly TRBD1 (5 bases). Germline assignment: CDR1 SNHLY and CDR2 FYNNEI. The ends were cut back, 7 bases at V and 9 bases at J, with 16 bases in the middle. This CDR3 spans 14 amino acids. In nucleotides, the CDR3 is TGTGCCAGCAAAGGGGAGGCCTTAAGTTCACCCCTCCACTTT. Its translation is CASKGEALSSPLHF. Variable domain in full (rest from reference TRBV2 and TRBJ1-6): EPEVTQTPSHQVTQMGQEVILRCVPISNHLYFYWYRQILGQKVEFLVSFYNNEISEKSEIFDDQFSVERPDGSNFTLKIRSTKLEDSAMYFCASKGEALSSPLHFGNGTRLTVT.

The chain employs TRBV18 and TRBJ2-7; TRBD1 matches 8 bases. Per germline, CDR1 KGHSH and CDR2 LQKENI. The CDR3 contains 13 residues. Germline trimming cut 3 bases from V and 3 bases from J; bases unmatched to any gene: 1. The CDR3 protein is CASSPGTGYEQYF. CDR3 sequence (DNA): TGTGCCAGCTCACCCGGGACAGGCTACGAGCAGTACTTC. The full variable domain, with the rest looked up from reference TRBV18 and TRBJ2-7, is NAGVMQNPRHLVRRRGQEARLRCSPMKGHSHVYWYRQLPEEGLKFMVYLQKENIIDESGMPKERFSAEFPKEGPSILRIQQVVRGDSAAYFCASSPGTGYEQYFGPGTRLTVT.

This clone has more than one count but fewer than ten. The chain has TRBV2 and TRBJ1-6, with 7 bases fitting TRBD1. The CDR3 length is 14 residues. Germline V gene lookup returns CDR1 SNHLY and CDR2 FYNNEI. V lost 5 bases and J lost 6; bases outside the gene matches: 4. Written as DNA, the CDR3 is TGTGCCAGCAGTACCGACAGGGTTAATTCACCCCTCCACTTT. Its translation: CASSTDRVNSPLHF.

The count of this clone is one. This rearrangement joins TRBV25-1 to TRBJ2-3, with TRBD1 identical over 8 bases. Trimming took 0 bases from V and 3 from J; bases not matched to a gene: 8. CDR1 and CDR2 from the germline V gene are MGHDK and SYGVNS. The CDR3 runs to 17 residues. The CDR3 sequence: CASSEYGQGYGTDTQYF. In DNA, the CDR3 is TGTGCCAGCAGTGAATACGGACAGGGATATGGAACAGATACGCAGTATTTT.

The J gene is TRBJ1-3, the V gene TRBV10-3; D may be TRBD1 (5 bases). With 4 bases removed from V and 4 bases from J, the gap between germline ends came to 8 bases. Per germline, CDR1 ENHRY and CDR2 SYGVKD. This CDR3 region has 13 residues. CDR3 in amino acids: CAISAREGNTIYF. The CDR3 DNA reads TGTGCCATCAGTGCCAGGGAAGGAAACACCATATATTTT.

Comment on this clone: At the DNA level, this CDR3 is encoded by other sequences in the same sample as well. The chain recombines TRBV5-1 with TRBJ2-1; D may be TRBD2 (6 bases). Trimming cost V 5 bases and J 1 base, with 10 bases left between them. The germline V gene encodes CDR1 SGHRS and CDR2 YFSETQ. The CDR3 has 14 amino acids. The CDR3 is CASSPGLSYNEQFF. Written as DNA, the CDR3 is TGCGCCAGCAGTCCCGGACTATCCTACAATGAGCAGTTCTTC.

The chain joins TRBV3-1 (or the pseudogene TRBV3-2) to TRBJ2-5, with a weak D call TRBD2 (5 bases). V was pared by 0 bases and J by 6 bases, with 17 bases between. Germline V gene sequence: CDR1 LGHDT, CDR2 YNNKEL (reference sequence). The CDR3 runs 16 residues. The chain's CDR3 is CASSQDAGLGRKTQYF. The CDR3 bases are TGTGCCAGCAGCCAAGATGCGGGTCTAGGTCGAAAGACCCAGTACTTC.

The chain recombines TRBV9 with TRBJ1-2; TRBD1 matches at 8 bases. Germline V gives CDR1 SGDLS, CDR2 YYNGEE. CDR3 length equals 16 residues. With 6 bases clipped from V and 4 bases from J, the junction kept 14 bases outside the gene matches. CDR3 bases: TGTGCCAGCACCCCTTGGACAGGGCGTCCCCTCTATGGCTACACCTTC. It yields the protein CASTPWTGRPLYGYTF.

The chain has TRBV10-3 and TRBJ1-2; TRBD1 matches 8 bases. The V gene's germline CDR1 is ENHRY and CDR2 SYGVKD. With V trimmed by 9 bases and J by 7 bases, 10 bases remained unmatched. The CDR3 has 13 residues. The CDR3 region is CAITRGLMGGYTF. CDR3 DNA: TGTGCCATAACCAGGGGGCTGATGGGTGGCTACACCTTC.